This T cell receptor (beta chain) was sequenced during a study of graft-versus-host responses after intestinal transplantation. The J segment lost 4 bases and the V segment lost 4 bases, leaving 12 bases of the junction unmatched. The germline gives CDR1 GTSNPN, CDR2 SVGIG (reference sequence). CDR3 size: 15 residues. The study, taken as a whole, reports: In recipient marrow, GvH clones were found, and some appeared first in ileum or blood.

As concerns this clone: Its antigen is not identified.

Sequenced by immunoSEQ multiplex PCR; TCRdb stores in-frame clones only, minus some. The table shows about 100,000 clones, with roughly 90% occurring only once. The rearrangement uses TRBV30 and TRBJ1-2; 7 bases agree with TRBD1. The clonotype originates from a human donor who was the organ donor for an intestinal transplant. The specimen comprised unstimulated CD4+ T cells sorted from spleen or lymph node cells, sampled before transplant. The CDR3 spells CAWIELTGASYGYTF. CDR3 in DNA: TGTGCCTGGATAGAACTCACAGGGGCGAGCTATGGCTACACCTTC.